One and the same sample provided the 5 T cell receptor beta chains below, sequenced in a study of CD8+CD57+ T cells in acquired aplastic anemia. The use of genomic DNA as template underpinned the TCR beta VDJ and CDR3 profiling. In TCRdb, the reads were re-called with MiXCR into one record per CDR3 protein. The sample records a few hundred thousand distinct CDR3 sequences, roughly 35% being singletons. The source material was sorted CD4+, CD8+, or CD8+CD57+ T cells (not recorded which) from PBMCs. These receptors were collected from a human donor in good health, serving as a control.

This clonotype has ten or more counts. In nucleotides, the CDR3 is TGCGCCAGCAAGGATTTGAACACTGAAGCTTTCTTT. Protein: CASKDLNTEAFF. The genes are TRBV10-2 and TRBJ1-1; D call uncertain. Between the trimmed V and J ends, which lost 7 bases and 0 bases, there was a span of 6 bases. This CDR3 comprises 12 residues. Germline loops: CDR1 WSHSY, CDR2 SAAADI.

There are a few counts of this clonotype. V usage is TRBV12-3 or TRBV12-4 and J usage is TRBJ2-7, with D tentatively TRBD1 (5 bases). This CDR3 comprises 14 residues. Trimming took 3 bases from V and 7 from J, leaving 16 bases between them. The CDR3: CASSFQGPGVEQYF. The CDR3, as DNA: TGTGCCAGCAGTTTTCAGGGCCCCGGAGTGGAGCAGTACTTC.

This clonotype was detected only a few times. The chain couples TRBV6-2 or TRBV6-3 to TRBJ2-7; 10 positions match TRBD1. Looked up from germline, CDR1 is MNHEY and CDR2 is SVGEGT. J lost 2 bases, V lost 6 bases, and 7 bases had no gene match. This CDR3 contains 15 residues. The CDR3 loop is CASSRTGGAAYEQYF. CDR3 coding DNA: TGTGCCAGCAGCCGGACAGGGGGAGCTGCCTACGAGCAGTACTTC.

V and J are TRBV5-1 and TRBJ1-5; a weak D match, TRBD1 (6 bases). The germline V gene encodes CDR1 SGHRS and CDR2 YFSETQ. The CDR3 contains 18 residues. The V gene lost 0 bases and the J gene lost 8 bases, with 24 bases spanning the gap. This chain's CDR3 is CASSLEPGGAGFLEPQHF. In nucleotides, the CDR3 is TGCGCCAGCAGCTTGGAACCTGGGGGGGCCGGTTTTTTGGAGCCCCAGCATTTT. The entire variable domain, with the rest obtained from reference TRBV5-1 and TRBJ1-5, is as follows: KAGVTQTPRYLIKTRGQQVTLSCSPISGHRSVSWYQQTPGQGLQFLFEYFSETQRNKGNFPGRFSGRQFSNSRSEMNVSTLELGDSALYLCASSLEPGGAGFLEPQHFGDGTRLSIL.

This clonotype was observed a few times. The chain has TRBV5-1 and TRBJ2-2, with D perhaps being TRBD1 or TRBD2 (5 bases each). With 4 bases removed from V and 7 bases from J, the gap between germline ends came to 17 bases. The V gene's germline CDR1 is SGHRS and CDR2 YFSETQ. The length of the CDR3 is 15 residues. The CDR3 DNA follows: TGCGCCAGCAGCATGGGGGATTCAGGTATCGGGGAGCTGTTTTTT. This codes for CASSMGDSGIGELFF.